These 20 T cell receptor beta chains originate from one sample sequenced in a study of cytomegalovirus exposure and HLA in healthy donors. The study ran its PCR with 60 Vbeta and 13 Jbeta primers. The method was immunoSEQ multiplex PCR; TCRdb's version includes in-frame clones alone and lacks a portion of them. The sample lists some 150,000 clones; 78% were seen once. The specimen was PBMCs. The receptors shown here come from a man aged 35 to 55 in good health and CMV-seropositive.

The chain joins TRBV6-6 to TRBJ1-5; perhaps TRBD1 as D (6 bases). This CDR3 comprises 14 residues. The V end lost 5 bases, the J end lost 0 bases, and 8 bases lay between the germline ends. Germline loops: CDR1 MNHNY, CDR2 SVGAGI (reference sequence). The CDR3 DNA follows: TGTGCCAGCAGTCGGACAGATAGCAATCAGCCCCAGCATTTT. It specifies CASSRTDSNQPQHF.

The DNA of the CDR3 is TGTGCCAGTAGATCAGGGGCTGGGAACACTGAAGCTTTCTTT. It translates to CASRSGAGNTEAFF. The chain recombines TRBV19 with TRBJ1-1, with D possibly being TRBD1 (6 bases). The CDR3 runs 14 residues. The V gene's germline CDR1 is LNHDA and CDR2 SQIVND (reference sequence). V was cut by 6 bases and J by 1 base, with 12 bases left in between.

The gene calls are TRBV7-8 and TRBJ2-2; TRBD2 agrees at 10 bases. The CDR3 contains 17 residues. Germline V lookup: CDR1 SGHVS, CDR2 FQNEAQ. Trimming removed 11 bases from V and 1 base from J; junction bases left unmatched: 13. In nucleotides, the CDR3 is TGTGCCTCTAAAGGGAATAGCGGGAGGATGAACACCGGGGAGCTGTTTTTT. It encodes CASKGNSGRMNTGELFF. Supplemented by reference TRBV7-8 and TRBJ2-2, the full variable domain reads GAGVSQSPRYKVAKRGQDVALRCDPISGHVSLFWYQQALGQGPEFLTYFQNEAQLDKSGLPSDRFFAERPEGSVSTLKIQRTQQEDSAVYLCASKGNSGRMNTGELFFGEGSRLTVL.

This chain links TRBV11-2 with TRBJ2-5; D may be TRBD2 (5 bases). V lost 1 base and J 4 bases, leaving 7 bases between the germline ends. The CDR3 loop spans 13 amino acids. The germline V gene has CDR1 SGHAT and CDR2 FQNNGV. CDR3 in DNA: TGTGCCAGCAGCTTAGTACTAGGAGAGACCCAGTACTTC. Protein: CASSLVLGETQYF. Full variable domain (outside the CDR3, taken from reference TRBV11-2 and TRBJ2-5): EAGVAQSPRYKIIEKRQSVAFWCNPISGHATLYWYQQILGQGPKLLIQFQNNGVVDDSQLPKDRFSAERLKGVDSTLKIQPAKLEDSAVYLCASSLVLGETQYFGPGTRLLVL.

The CDR3 bases are TGTGCCAGCAGCCCGAAGACAGGGAGGTCCTACAATGAGCAGTTCTTC. Its protein product is CASSPKTGRSYNEQFF. The V call is TRBV11-3, the J call TRBJ2-1, with D possibly TRBD1 on 7 matching bases. The CDR3 consists of 16 residues. The V and J ends lost 5 bases and 1 base respectively, with 15 bases between them. Germline assignment: CDR1 SGHNT and CDR2 YENEEA.

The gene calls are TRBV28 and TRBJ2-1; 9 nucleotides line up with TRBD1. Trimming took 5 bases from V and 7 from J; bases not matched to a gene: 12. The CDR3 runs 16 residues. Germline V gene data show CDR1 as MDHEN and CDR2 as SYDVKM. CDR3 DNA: TGTGCCAGCAGTGCCCTGGGACAGGGTAACCTGAATGAGCAGTTCTTC. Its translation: CASSALGQGNLNEQFF.

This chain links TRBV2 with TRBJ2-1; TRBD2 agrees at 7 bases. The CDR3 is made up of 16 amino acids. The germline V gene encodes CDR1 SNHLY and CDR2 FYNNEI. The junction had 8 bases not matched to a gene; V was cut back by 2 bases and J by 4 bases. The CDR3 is CASSESSGLNYNEQFF. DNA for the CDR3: TGTGCCAGCAGTGAAAGTAGCGGGCTCAATTACAATGAGCAGTTCTTC.

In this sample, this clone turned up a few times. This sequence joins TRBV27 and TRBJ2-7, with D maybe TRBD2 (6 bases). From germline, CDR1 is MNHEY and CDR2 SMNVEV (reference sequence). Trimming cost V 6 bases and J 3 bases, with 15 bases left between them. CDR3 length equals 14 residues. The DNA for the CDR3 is TGTGCCAGCAGGGATACGGGGACTTACTACGAGCAGTACTTC. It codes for CASRDTGTYYEQYF.

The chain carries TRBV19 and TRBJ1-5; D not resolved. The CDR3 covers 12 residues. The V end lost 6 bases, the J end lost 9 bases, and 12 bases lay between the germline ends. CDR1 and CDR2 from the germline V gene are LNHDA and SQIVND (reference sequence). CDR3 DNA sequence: TGTGCCAGTAGCGAGGCGGGAGGGCCCCAGCATTTT. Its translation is CASSEAGGPQHF.

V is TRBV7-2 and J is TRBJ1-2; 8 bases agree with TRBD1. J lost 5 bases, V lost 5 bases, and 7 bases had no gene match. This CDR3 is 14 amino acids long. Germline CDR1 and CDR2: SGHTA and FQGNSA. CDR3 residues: CASSRGQEAYGYTF. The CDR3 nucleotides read TGTGCCAGCAGCCGGGGACAGGAGGCGTATGGCTACACCTTC.

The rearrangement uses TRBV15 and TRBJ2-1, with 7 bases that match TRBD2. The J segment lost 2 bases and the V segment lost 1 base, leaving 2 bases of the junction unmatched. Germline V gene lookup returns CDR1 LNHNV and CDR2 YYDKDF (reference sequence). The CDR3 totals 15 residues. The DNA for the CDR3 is TGTGCCACCAGCAGAGGGAGCGGGGCCTACAATGAGCAGTTCTTC. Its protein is CATSRGSGAYNEQFF.

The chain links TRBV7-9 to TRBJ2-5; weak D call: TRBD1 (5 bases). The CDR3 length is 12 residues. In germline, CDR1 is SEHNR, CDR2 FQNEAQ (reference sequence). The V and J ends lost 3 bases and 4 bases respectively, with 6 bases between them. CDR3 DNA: TGTGCCAGCAGCTTCAGGGTAGAGACCCAGTACTTC. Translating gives CASSFRVETQYF.

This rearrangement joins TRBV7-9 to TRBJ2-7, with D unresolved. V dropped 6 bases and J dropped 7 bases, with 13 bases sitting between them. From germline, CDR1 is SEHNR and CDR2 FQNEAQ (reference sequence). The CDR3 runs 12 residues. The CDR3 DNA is TGTGCCAGCAGATCATACAGTGGGGAGCAGTACTTC. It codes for CASRSYSGEQYF.

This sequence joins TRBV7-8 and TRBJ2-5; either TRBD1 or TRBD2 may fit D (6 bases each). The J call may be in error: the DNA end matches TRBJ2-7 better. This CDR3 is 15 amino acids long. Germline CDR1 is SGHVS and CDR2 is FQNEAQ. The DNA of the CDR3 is TGTGCCAGCAGCCTAGGGGGACTCAACCACTACGAGCAGTACTTC. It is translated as CASSLGGLNHYEQYF.

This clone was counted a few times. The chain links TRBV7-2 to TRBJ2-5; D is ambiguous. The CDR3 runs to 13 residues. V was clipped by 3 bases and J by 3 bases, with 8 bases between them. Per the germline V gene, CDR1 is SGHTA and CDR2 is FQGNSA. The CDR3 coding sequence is TGTGCCAGCAGCTTGCTTGGAGAAGAGACCCAGTACTTC. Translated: CASSLLGEETQYF.

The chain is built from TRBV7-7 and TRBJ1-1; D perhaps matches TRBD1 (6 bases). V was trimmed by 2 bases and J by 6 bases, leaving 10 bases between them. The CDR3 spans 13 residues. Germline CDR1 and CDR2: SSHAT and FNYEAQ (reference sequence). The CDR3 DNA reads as TGTGCCAGCAGCTTAACAGGGACCTCTGAAGCTTTCTTT. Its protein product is CASSLTGTSEAFF.

DNA of the CDR3: TGTGCCAGTAGGCCCGGACAGGCAACTAATGAAAAACTGTTTTTT. It specifies CASRPGQATNEKLFF. This chain joins TRBV19 and TRBJ1-4; 7 bases fit TRBD1. V gave up 6 bases and J gave up 0 bases; unmatched junction bases: 4. The V gene's germline CDR1 is LNHDA and CDR2 SQIVND (reference sequence). This CDR3 region has 15 residues. Together with reference TRBV19 and TRBJ1-4, the CDR3 gives the full variable domain: DGGITQSPKYLFRKEGQNVTLSCEQNLNHDAMYWYRQDPGQGLRLIYYSQIVNDFQKGDIAEGYSVSREKKESFPLTVTSAQKNPTAFYLCASRPGQATNEKLFFGSGTQLSVL.

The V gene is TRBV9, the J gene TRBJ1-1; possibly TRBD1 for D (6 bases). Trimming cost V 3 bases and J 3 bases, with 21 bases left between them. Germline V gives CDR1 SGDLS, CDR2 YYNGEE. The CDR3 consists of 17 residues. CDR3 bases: TGTGCCAGCAGCGCCAGAATAACAGGGTACGGGTACACTGAAGCTTTCTTT. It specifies CASSARITGYGYTEAFF.

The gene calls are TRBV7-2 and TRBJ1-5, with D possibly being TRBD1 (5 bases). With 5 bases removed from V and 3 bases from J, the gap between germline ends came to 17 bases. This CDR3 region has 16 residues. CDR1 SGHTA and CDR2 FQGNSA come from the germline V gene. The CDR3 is CASSPSGGVVNQPQHF. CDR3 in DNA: TGTGCCAGCAGCCCGAGCGGGGGGGTGGTCAATCAGCCCCAGCATTTT.

In DNA, the CDR3 is TGCGCCAGCAGCTTGGCAGTCTTGGACACCGGGGAGCTGTTTTTT. Residues: CASSLAVLDTGELFF. This chain uses TRBV5-1 with TRBJ2-2; D is unresolved. In germline, CDR1 is SGHRS, CDR2 YFSETQ. This CDR3 contains 15 residues. Trimming took 0 bases from V and 3 from J, leaving 9 bases between them.